Listed below are T cell receptor beta chains from one sample, sequenced in a study of T cell repertoires in cytomegalovirus infection. TCRdb re-analysed the reads in MiXCR, keeping a single row per CDR3 protein. The data hold just under 550,000 distinct CDR3 sequences, with 26% observed a single time. The sample comprised PBMCs. These receptors were collected from a human donor in good health (CMV status not recorded). Some clones in this sample may be carry-over from other donors' samples. Both conserved end residues are part of each CDR3. D genes are given only for firm matches. The size entry is marked missing in some rows and otherwise reads once, few, many or a size class.

size,D,V,J,CDR3,DNA
.,.,TRBV6-2/TRBV6-3,TRBJ2-1,CASSSPEGRSYNEQFF,TGTGCCAGCAGTTCACCGGAGGGTCGCTCCTACAATGAGCAGTTCTTC
many,.,TRBV7-2,TRBJ2-1,CASSLDRDNYNEQFF,TGTGCCAGCAGCTTAGACCGGGACAACTACAATGAGCAGTTCTTC
few,.,TRBV7-9,TRBJ2-7,CASSDRTQTQYF,TGTGCCAGCAGCGACCGGACCCAAACGCAGTACTTC
.,.,TRBV6-2/TRBV6-3,TRBJ1-1,CASSFSQLPNTEAFF,TGTGCCAGCAGTTTCTCACAACTACCGAACACTGAAGCTTTCTTT
.,.,TRBV7-4,TRBJ1-6,CASSLFQGTQRNSPLHF,TGTGCCAGCAGCTTATTTCAGGGAACTCAACGGAATTCACCCCTCCACTTT
.,TRBD1,TRBV12-3/TRBV12-4,TRBJ1-1,CASSPRQGFEAFF,TGTGCCAGCAGCCCTAGACAGGGATTTGAAGCTTTCTTT
.,TRBD1,TRBV7-2,TRBJ1-2,CASSARDRGNYGYTF,TGTGCCAGCAGCGCCCGGGACAGGGGGAACTATGGCTACACCTTC
many,.,TRBV7-2,TRBJ1-1,CASSLVADQGTEAFF,TGTGCCAGCAGCTTAGTGGCGGATCAAGGCACTGAAGCTTTCTTT
.,TRBD1,TRBV7-6,TRBJ2-7,CASSSTPGQGVHEQYF,TGTGCCAGCAGCTCTACCCCGGGACAGGGTGTTCACGAGCAGTACTTC
few,TRBD2,TRBV5-5,TRBJ2-7,CASRRTSAYEQYF,TGTGCCAGCAGACGGACTAGCGCGTACGAGCAGTACTTC
few,.,TRBV9,TRBJ2-3,CASSVERESTDTQYF,TGTGCCAGCAGCGTAGAAAGGGAAAGCACAGATACGCAGTATTTT
few,.,TRBV19,TRBJ2-7,CASSMRSSTEQYF,TGTGCCAGTAGTATGAGGAGTTCTACGGAGCAGTACTTC
few,.,TRBV3-1,TRBJ1-2,CASSQERAAGGYTF,TGTGCCAGCAGCCAAGAAAGGGCGGCAGGAGGCTACACCTTC
.,TRBD2,TRBV29-1,TRBJ2-1,CSVEMVLAGGSEQFF,TGCAGCGTTGAAATGGTACTAGCGGGAGGGAGTGAGCAGTTCTTC
few,TRBD2,TRBV11-2,TRBJ2-3,CASSLGGLAGFTDTQYF,TGTGCCAGCAGCTTAGGGGGACTAGCGGGTTTCACAGATACGCAGTATTTT
few,TRBD1,TRBV12-3/TRBV12-4,TRBJ1-4,CASSSGQGAKKLFF,TGTGCCAGCAGTTCGGGACAGGGGGCAAAAAAACTGTTTTTT
many,TRBD2,TRBV7-8,TRBJ2-1,CASSRAGGPYNEQFF,TGTGCCAGCAGCAGAGCGGGAGGGCCCTACAATGAGCAGTTCTTC
.,.,TRBV10-3,TRBJ2-5,CAIGDDQETQYF,TGTGCCATCGGGGACGACCAAGAGACCCAGTACTTC
few,.,TRBV2,TRBJ2-1,CASRRGQTSYNEQFF,TGTGCCAGCAGGCGTGGACAGACCTCCTACAATGAGCAGTTCTTC
few,.,TRBV7-9,TRBJ2-7,CASNPGSSYEQYF,TGTGCCAGCAATCCGGGAAGCTCCTACGAGCAGTACTTC
few,TRBD1,TRBV4-3,TRBJ1-1,CASSQDGQVNTEAFF,TGCGCCAGCAGCCAAGATGGACAGGTGAACACTGAAGCTTTCTTT
.,TRBD2,TRBV3-1,TRBJ2-1,CASSWERTSGRGEQFF,TGTGCCAGCAGTTGGGAACGGACTAGCGGGAGAGGTGAGCAGTTCTTC
many,TRBD2,TRBV7-8,TRBJ2-3,CASSLPTGTSERTDTQYF,TGTGCCAGCAGCCTCCCCACCGGGACTAGCGAACGCACAGATACGCAGTATTTT
.,.,TRBV28,TRBJ1-1,CASSPIMWGAHTEAFF,TGTGCCAGCAGTCCGATTATGTGGGGGGCTCACACTGAAGCTTTCTTT
.,.,TRBV19,TRBJ1-2,CASNLQGFYGYTF,TGTGCCAGTAATCTACAGGGATTCTATGGCTACACCTTC
few,TRBD1,TRBV12-3/TRBV12-4,TRBJ1-3,CASSRTGAENTIYF,TGTGCCAGCAGCAGGACAGGGGCCGAAAACACCATATATTTT
many,.,TRBV7-2,TRBJ2-2,CASSTTRLGLFF,TGTGCCAGCAGCACGACCCGGTTGGGGCTGTTTTTT
many,TRBD2,TRBV7-2,TRBJ2-7,CASSLAASGKAYEQYF,TGTGCCAGCAGCTTAGCGGCTAGCGGGAAAGCCTACGAGCAGTACTTC
.,TRBD1,TRBV25-1,TRBJ1-2,CASSGHRGYTF,TGTGCCAGCAGTGGCCACAGGGGATACACCTTC
few,.,TRBV6-8,TRBJ1-1,CASRDGGTRIAEAFF,TGTGCCAGCAGGGACGGGGGTACCCGCATCGCTGAAGCTTTCTTT
.,.,TRBV6-2/TRBV6-3,TRBJ1-1,CASTSTVTNTEAFF,TGTGCCAGCACCTCGACAGTGACGAACACTGAAGCTTTCTTT
many,.,TRBV7-3,TRBJ1-1,CASSLTGPTEAFF,TGTGCCAGCAGCTTAACCGGTCCCACTGAAGCTTTCTTT
many,TRBD1,TRBV7-2,TRBJ1-1,CASSQQGQGMKAFF,TGTGCCAGCAGCCAACAGGGACAGGGGATGAAAGCTTTCTTT
.,TRBD1,TRBV12-3/TRBV12-4,TRBJ2-3,CASGATGTGTDTQYF,TGTGCCAGCGGGGCGACAGGGACGGGCACAGATACGCAGTATTTT
few,.,TRBV4-1,TRBJ1-1,CASSQEGRLNTEAFF,TGCGCCAGCAGCCAAGAAGGGCGTCTGAACACTGAAGCTTTCTTT
.,TRBD2,TRBV6-1,TRBJ2-3,CASRPLAGGPSDTQYF,TGTGCCAGCAGACCTCTAGCGGGAGGGCCTTCAGATACGCAGTATTTT
few,.,TRBV6-1,TRBJ1-6,CASSAAVPMTRSNSPLHF,TGTGCCAGCAGTGCAGCCGTACCTATGACACGTTCAAATTCACCCCTCCACTTT
few,.,TRBV12-3/TRBV12-4,TRBJ2-2,CASSLWLGVPGELFF,TGTGCCAGCAGTTTATGGCTGGGAGTACCCGGGGAGCTGTTTTTT
once,.,TRBV4-1,TRBJ2-7,CASSPTGSNGLYEQYF,TGCGCCAGCAGCCCAACCGGTTCTAATGGACTCTACGAGCAGTACTTC
.,TRBD1,TRBV14,TRBJ1-2,CASSRSQGAPNYGYTF,TGTGCCAGCAGCCGGTCACAGGGGGCCCCTAACTATGGCTACACCTTC
many,TRBD2,TRBV7-8,TRBJ2-4,CASSFLGLALAKNIQYF,TGTGCCAGCAGCTTCCTGGGACTAGCGCTAGCCAAAAACATTCAGTACTTC
.,.,TRBV12-3/TRBV12-4,TRBJ1-2,CASSSMTGYGYTF,TGTGCCAGCAGTTCCATGACAGGCTATGGCTACACCTTC
.,.,TRBV11-3,TRBJ2-1,CASSSRGKEQFF,TGTGCCAGCAGCTCCCGGGGTAAGGAGCAGTTCTTC
.,.,TRBV2,TRBJ2-1,CASSVFEQFF,TGTGCCAGCAGCGTATTTGAGCAGTTCTTC
.,.,TRBV2,TRBJ1-4,CASSEAVLRGEKLFF,TGTGCCAGCAGTGAAGCCGTCTTGAGAGGGGAAAAACTGTTTTTT